This TCR beta chain comes out of a study of T-cell memory formation after mild COVID-19. Study-wide background: TCR clusters mostly belonged to single donors. Regarding the study as a whole: Among CD4+ contracting clones, most were CM and EM, and CD8+ ones EMRA. From day 15 to 85, contracting clones were balanced between CD4 and CD8, whereas later expanders leaned toward CD4+.

This clonotype was seen a handful of times. Its antigen is as yet unknown. With constant-segment primers, 5'RACE yielded cDNA libraries of TCR alpha and TCR beta that carried sample barcodes and UMIs. TCRdb passed the 5' RACE reads through MiXCR, listing each CDR3 protein once. The sample lists approximately 450,000 distinct CDR3 sequences; 15% to 20% were seen once. This TCR was sampled from an adult woman who had mild COVID-19 (a few samples of this study predate the infection). Cell type and time point are not known. Sequencing input: PBMCs or a T cell subset sorted from them (not recorded which).

DNA for the CDR3: TGTGCCAGCAGTTACGCACCCCCGCGACGCGACGGGAGCAATCAGCCCCAGCATTTT. This codes for CASSYAPPRRDGSNQPQHF. This chain links TRBV6-5 with TRBJ1-5; D gene uncertain. The CDR3 is 19 residues long. Germline V lookup: CDR1 MNHEY, CDR2 SVGAGI. The ends were cut back, 2 bases at V and 1 base at J, with 21 bases in the middle.